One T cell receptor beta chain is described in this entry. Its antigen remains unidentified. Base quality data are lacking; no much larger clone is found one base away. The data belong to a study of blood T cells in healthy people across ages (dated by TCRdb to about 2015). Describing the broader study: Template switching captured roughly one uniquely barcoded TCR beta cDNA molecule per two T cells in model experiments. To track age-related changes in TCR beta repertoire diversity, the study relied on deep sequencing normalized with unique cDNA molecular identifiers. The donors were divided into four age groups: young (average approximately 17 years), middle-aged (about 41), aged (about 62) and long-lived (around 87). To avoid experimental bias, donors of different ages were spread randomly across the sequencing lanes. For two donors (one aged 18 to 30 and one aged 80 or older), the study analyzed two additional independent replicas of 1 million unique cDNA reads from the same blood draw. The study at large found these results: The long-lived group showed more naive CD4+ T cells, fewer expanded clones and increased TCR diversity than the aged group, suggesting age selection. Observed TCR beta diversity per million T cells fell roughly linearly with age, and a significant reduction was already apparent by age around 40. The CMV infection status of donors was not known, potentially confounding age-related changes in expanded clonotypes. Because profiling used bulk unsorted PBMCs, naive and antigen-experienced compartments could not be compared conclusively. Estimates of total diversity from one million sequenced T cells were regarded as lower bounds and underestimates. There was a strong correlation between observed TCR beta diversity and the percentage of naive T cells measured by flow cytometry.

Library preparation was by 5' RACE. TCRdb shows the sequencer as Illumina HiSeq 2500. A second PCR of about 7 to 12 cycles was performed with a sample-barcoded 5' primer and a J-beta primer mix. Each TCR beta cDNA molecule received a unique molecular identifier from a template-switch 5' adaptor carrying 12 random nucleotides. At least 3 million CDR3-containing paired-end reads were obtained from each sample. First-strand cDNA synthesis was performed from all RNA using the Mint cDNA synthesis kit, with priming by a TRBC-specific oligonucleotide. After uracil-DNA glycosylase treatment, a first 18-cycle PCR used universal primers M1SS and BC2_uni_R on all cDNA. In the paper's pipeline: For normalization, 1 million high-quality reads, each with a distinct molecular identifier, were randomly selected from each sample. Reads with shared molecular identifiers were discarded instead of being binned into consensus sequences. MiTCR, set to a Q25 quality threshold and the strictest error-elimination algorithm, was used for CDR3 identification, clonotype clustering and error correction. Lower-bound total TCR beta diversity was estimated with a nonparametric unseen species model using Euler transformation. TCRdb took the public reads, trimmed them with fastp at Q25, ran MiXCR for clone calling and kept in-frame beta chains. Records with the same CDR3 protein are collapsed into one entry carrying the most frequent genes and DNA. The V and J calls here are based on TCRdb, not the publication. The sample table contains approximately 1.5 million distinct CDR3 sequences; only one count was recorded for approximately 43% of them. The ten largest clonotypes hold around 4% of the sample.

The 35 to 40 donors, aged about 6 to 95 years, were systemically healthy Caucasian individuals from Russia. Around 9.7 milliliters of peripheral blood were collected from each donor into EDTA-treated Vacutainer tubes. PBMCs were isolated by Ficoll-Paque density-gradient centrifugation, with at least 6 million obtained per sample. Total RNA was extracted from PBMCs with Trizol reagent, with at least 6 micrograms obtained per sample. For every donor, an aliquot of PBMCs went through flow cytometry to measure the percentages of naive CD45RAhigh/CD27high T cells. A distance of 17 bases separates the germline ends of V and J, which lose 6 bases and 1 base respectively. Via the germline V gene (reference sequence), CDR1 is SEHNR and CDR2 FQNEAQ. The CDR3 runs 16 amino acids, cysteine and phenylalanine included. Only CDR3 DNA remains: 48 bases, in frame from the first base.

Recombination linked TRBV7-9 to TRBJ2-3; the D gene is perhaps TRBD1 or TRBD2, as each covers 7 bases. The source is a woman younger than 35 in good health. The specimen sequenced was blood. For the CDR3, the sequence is CASSPKTGRGTDTQYF. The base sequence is TGTGCCAGCAGTCCGAAGACAGGGAGGGGCACAGATACGCAGTATTTT. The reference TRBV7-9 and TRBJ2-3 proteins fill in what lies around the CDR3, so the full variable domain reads DTGVSQNPRHKITKRGQNVTFRCDPISEHNRLYWYRQTLGQGPEFLTYFQNEAQLEKSRLLSDRFSAERPKGSFSTLEIQRTEQGDSAMYLCASSPKTGRGTDTQYFGPGTRLTVL.